Each of the 28 T cell receptor beta chains below was sequenced from the same sample in a study of shared clonotypes between healthy human individuals (dated by TCRdb to between 2020 and 2021). Library method: the immunoSEQ multiplex PCR assay. TCRdb took this table from immuneACCESS and kept in-frame rearrangements with V and J called. Such tables lack part of the clones; where checked against another copy, unresolved V genes explain under half of the gap, and the rest is unexplained. This sample has about 1.1 million clones in its table, and approximately 80% of those were observed once. Of the sample, approximately 0.56% is held by the ten largest clones. Sequencing was performed on memory CD4+ T cells from PBMCs. The sample's cell subset or site label is to be understood as: CD45RA-negative fraction. Receptor source: a man in his late teens or twenties in good health. Some clones in this sample may be carry-over from other donors' samples.

This sequence joins TRBV6-6 and TRBJ2-5; D uncertain. Germline V CDR1 and CDR2: MNHNY, SVGAGI (reference sequence). CDR3 length equals 12 residues. The V end lost 8 bases, the J end lost 4 bases, and 11 bases lay between the germline ends. The CDR3 nucleotides read TGTGCCAGCGGCTCGCGTCCAGAGACCCAGTACTTC. Its protein is CASGSRPETQYF.

The V call is TRBV29-1, the J call TRBJ2-7; 14 positions agree with TRBD2. The CDR3 consists of 13 residues. Germline V gene sequence: CDR1 SQVTM, CDR2 ANQGSEA. Trimming removed 4 bases from V and 7 bases from J; junction bases left unmatched: 3. The CDR3 nucleotides read TGCAGCGTTGGACTAGCGGGAGGGCTTGAGCAGTACTTC. It is translated as CSVGLAGGLEQYF.

The V call is TRBV5-1, the J call TRBJ2-4; D may match TRBD1 or TRBD2 (5 bases each). Germline values: CDR1 SGHRS, CDR2 YFSETQ. Trimming stripped 4 bases from V and 6 bases from J, with 20 bases between. The CDR3 is 16 amino acids. The CDR3 DNA reads TGCGCCAGCAGCCCCGGGACCGATCTCCGAACAAACATTCAGTACTTC. Residues: CASSPGTDLRTNIQYF.

The rearrangement uses TRBV2 and TRBJ2-3; maybe TRBD2 (6 bases). This CDR3 region has 16 residues. Germline CDR1 is SNHLY and CDR2 is FYNNEI. V was trimmed by 6 bases and J by 5 bases, leaving 21 bases between them. The CDR3 spells CASRIGGLAREDTQYF. CDR3 sequence (DNA): TGTGCCAGCAGAATTGGGGGACTCGCAAGGGAAGATACGCAGTATTTT.

This clone came up a few times. This chain uses TRBV5-1 with TRBJ1-6, with 9 bases lining up with TRBD1. From germline, CDR1 is SGHRS and CDR2 YFSETQ. The CDR3 covers 15 residues. J lost 9 bases, V lost 4 bases, and 8 bases had no gene match. As DNA, the CDR3 is TGCGCCAGCAGCCGATCGACAGGGGGAATTTCACCCCTCCACTTT. Amino acid sequence: CASSRSTGGISPLHF.

The chain has TRBV27 and TRBJ1-5; 7 nucleotides line up with TRBD1. This CDR3 spans 17 amino acids. The junction had 13 bases not matched to a gene; V was cut back by 5 bases and J by 3 bases. The V gene's germline CDR1 is MNHEY and CDR2 SMNVEV (reference sequence). CDR3 coding DNA: TGTGCCAGCAGTCCCCTGACAGGGATGGGCCTCAATCAGCCCCAGCATTTT. Translated: CASSPLTGMGLNQPQHF.

This clone has only one observation. The V call is TRBV27, the J call TRBJ2-2, with D perhaps given as TRBD1 or TRBD2 (5 bases each). This CDR3 spans 15 amino acids. Germline V gives CDR1 MNHEY, CDR2 SMNVEV (reference sequence). V lost 3 bases and J 0 bases, leaving 8 bases between the germline ends. In DNA, the CDR3 is TGTGCCAGCAGTTTGAGGGGAACGAACACCGGGGAGCTGTTTTTT. This sequence encodes CASSLRGTNTGELFF.

The rearrangement uses TRBV5-1 and TRBJ1-3; no reliable D call. V was trimmed by 2 bases and J by 5 bases, leaving 11 bases between them. The germline CDR1 and CDR2 sequences are SGHRS and YFSETQ. This CDR3 comprises 14 residues. The CDR3 sequence is CASSFFVGRNTIYF. Written as DNA, the CDR3 is TGCGCCAGCAGCTTTTTCGTGGGGAGAAACACCATATATTTT.

This sequence joins TRBV27 and TRBJ1-4; TRBD1 might be the D (5 bases). The CDR3 length is 14 residues. Germline CDR1 MNHEY, CDR2 SMNVEV (reference sequence). With 1 base removed from V and 6 bases from J, the gap between germline ends came to 9 bases. The CDR3 here is CASSLWQGHEKLFF. CDR3 DNA: TGTGCCAGCAGTTTATGGCAGGGCCATGAAAAACTGTTTTTT.

The genes are TRBV28 and TRBJ2-2; TRBD2 matches at 7 bases. In germline, CDR1 is MDHEN, CDR2 SYDVKM. J lost 5 bases, V lost 5 bases, and 8 bases had no gene match. CDR3 length: 15 amino acids. The CDR3 DNA follows: TGTGCCAGCAGTCCCGGGACTATATTAACCGGGGAGCTGTTTTTT. As protein: CASSPGTILTGELFF. Filled out from reference TRBV28 and TRBJ2-2, the complete variable domain reads DVKVTQSSRYLVKRTGEKVFLECVQDMDHENMFWYRQDPGLGLRLIYFSYDVKMKEKGDIPEGYSVSREKKERFSLILESASTNQTSMYLCASSPGTILTGELFFGEGSRLTVL.

This clone came up once. The chain joins TRBV6-6 to TRBJ1-5; D possibly corresponds to TRBD1 (5 bases). The V gene's germline CDR1 is MNHNY and CDR2 SVGAGI (reference sequence). This CDR3 region has 15 residues. The V and J ends lost 2 bases and 7 bases respectively, with 15 bases between them. CDR3 DNA sequence: TGTGCCAGCAGTTACGATCTCAGGGTCGGACAGCCCCAGCATTTT. This sequence encodes CASSYDLRVGQPQHF.

The count of this clone is one. V usage is TRBV28 and J usage is TRBJ2-3, with D maybe TRBD2 (5 bases). The CDR3 has 19 amino acids. Germline CDR1 is MDHEN and CDR2 is SYDVKM. Trimming cost V 2 bases and J 2 bases, with 23 bases left between them. The CDR3 spells CASSLRGYSGGSVTDTQYF. CDR3 DNA sequence: TGTGCCAGCAGTTTACGCGGTTATTCGGGTGGTAGCGTCACAGATACGCAGTATTTT.

The genes are TRBV19 and TRBJ1-1, with D unresolved. The CDR3 totals 13 residues. The V gene's germline CDR1 is LNHDA and CDR2 SQIVND (reference sequence). Trimming pared 6 bases from V and 3 bases from J, leaving 11 bases between. The CDR3 loop is CASSLNGDTEAFF. CDR3 nucleotide sequence: TGTGCCAGTAGCCTTAACGGGGACACTGAAGCTTTCTTT.

The V gene is TRBV30, the J gene TRBJ2-5; D possibly matches TRBD1 or TRBD2 (5 bases each). CDR3 size: 15 residues. The V end was cut by 3 bases, the J end by 7 bases, with 21 bases between. Germline values: CDR1 GTSNPN, CDR2 SVGIG (reference sequence). For the CDR3, the DNA is TGTGCCTGGAGCGAGGGACCTCGATATGGTGGGACCCAGTACTTC. Translation gives CAWSEGPRYGGTQYF.

The chain is built from TRBV9 and TRBJ2-7; D unclear. Germline CDR1 and CDR2: SGDLS and YYNGEE. This CDR3 spans 16 amino acids. V was shortened by 3 bases and J by 3 bases, with 19 bases between the two germline ends. CDR3 residues: CASSDSGLPGGYEQYF. Written as DNA, the CDR3 is TGTGCCAGCAGCGACTCGGGCCTCCCGGGCGGCTACGAGCAGTACTTC.

The J gene is TRBJ2-7, the V gene TRBV28, with 14 bases identical to TRBD2. CDR3 length: 15 amino acids. The V and J ends lost 6 bases and 1 base, in that order; junction bases with no gene match: 2. CDR1 is MDHEN, CDR2 SYDVKM, per germline. CDR3 in amino acids: CASRGTSGSSYEQYF. CDR3 DNA sequence: TGTGCCAGCAGGGGGACTAGCGGGAGTTCCTACGAGCAGTACTTC.

Regarding this clone: Other DNA sequences in the same sample also yield this CDR3. V is TRBV10-3 and J is TRBJ1-5, with D possibly being TRBD1 (6 bases). Germline V gene sequence: CDR1 ENHRY, CDR2 SYGVKD. V was pared by 6 bases and J by 5 bases, with 8 bases between. The CDR3 is 12 amino acids. The CDR3 region is CAISRGDQPQHF. The CDR3 nucleotides read TGTGCCATCAGCAGGGGAGATCAGCCCCAGCATTTT.

This rearrangement joins TRBV21-1 to TRBJ2-7. TRBV21-1 is a pseudogene segment. This CDR3 has 17 residues. The CDR3 region is CASSKACSKGGPYEQYF. The DNA for the CDR3 is TGTGCCAGCAGCAAAGCTTGCTCCAAGGGGGGTCCCTACGAGCAGTACTTC.

The genes are TRBV9 and TRBJ2-5, with 10 bases identical to TRBD2. This CDR3 is 17 amino acids long. The V segment lost 0 bases and the J segment 5 bases; nucleotides outside the gene matches: 10. The V gene's germline CDR1 is SGDLS and CDR2 YYNGEE. The CDR3 spells CASSVGVGSGRAETQYF. The CDR3 DNA sequence: TGTGCCAGCAGCGTAGGGGTGGGGAGCGGGAGGGCGGAGACCCAGTACTTC.

This clone was counted only a few times. V is TRBV2 and J is TRBJ1-1; D not certain. Germline loops: CDR1 SNHLY, CDR2 FYNNEI. Trimming took 1 base from V and 4 from J, leaving 7 bases between them. The CDR3 consists of 13 residues. In DNA, the CDR3 is TGTGCCAGCAGTGAAGGTATGCTCACTGAAGCTTTCTTT. This codes for CASSEGMLTEAFF. Variable domain in full (rest from reference TRBV2 and TRBJ1-1): EPEVTQTPSHQVTQMGQEVILRCVPISNHLYFYWYRQILGQKVEFLVSFYNNEISEKSEIFDDQFSVERPDGSNFTLKIRSTKLEDSAMYFCASSEGMLTEAFFGQGTRLTVV.

The chain employs TRBV10-3 and TRBJ2-1, with D possibly being TRBD1 or TRBD2 (6 bases each). V lost 2 bases and J 10 bases, leaving 18 bases between the germline ends. CDR3 length: 15 amino acids. Germline assignment: CDR1 ENHRY and CDR2 SYGVKD. DNA for the CDR3: TGTGCCATCAGTGAGGAGGGGGGAGGCACAGGGGAGCAGTTCTTC. This translates into CAISEEGGGTGEQFF.

J is TRBJ2-2 and V is TRBV14, with a weak D call TRBD2 (6 bases). Between the trimmed V and J ends, which lost 3 bases and 3 bases, there was a span of 14 bases. Germline V gene sequence: CDR1 SGHDN, CDR2 FVKESK. This CDR3 has 16 residues. In DNA form, the CDR3 reads TGTGCCAGCAGCCACGTTAGCGGAGGCGACACCGGGGAGCTGTTTTTT. This translates into CASSHVSGGDTGELFF.

This chain connects TRBV10-1 to TRBJ2-1; 7 bases match TRBD1. Germline V gene data show CDR1 as WNHNN and CDR2 as SYGVQD (reference sequence). V dropped 10 bases and J dropped 2; count of bases not matched to a gene: 8. The CDR3 extends over 14 amino acids. CDR3 residues: CATFPGGTYNEQFF. CDR3 in DNA: TGCGCCACCTTCCCAGGGGGAACCTACAATGAGCAGTTCTTC.

This clone was picked up a small number of times. The chain couples TRBV28 to TRBJ1-2, with unresolved D. The CDR3 consists of 12 residues. The V gene lost 4 bases and the J gene lost 2 bases, with 5 bases spanning the gap. Germline CDR1 is MDHEN and CDR2 is SYDVKM. The CDR3 DNA reads TGTGCCAGCAGTTATTACAACTATGGCTACACCTTC. It is translated as CASSYYNYGYTF.

The chain carries TRBV29-1 and TRBJ1-1; D not certain. The CDR3 contains 13 residues. The ends were cut back, 5 bases at V and 1 base at J, with 11 bases in the middle. The germline gives CDR1 SQVTM, CDR2 ANQGSEA. This CDR3 reads CSVLPDQNTEAFF. CDR3 nucleotide sequence: TGCAGCGTTCTCCCCGACCAGAACACTGAAGCTTTCTTT.

V gene TRBV25-1 combines with J gene TRBJ1-4; 7 bases are shared with TRBD1. The CDR3 is 13 residues long. The J segment lost 5 bases and the V segment lost 4 bases, leaving 1 base of the junction unmatched. The germline gives CDR1 MGHDK, CDR2 SYGVNS. The CDR3 sequence is CASSGDRNEKLFF. CDR3 DNA sequence: TGTGCCAGCAGTGGGGACAGAAATGAAAAACTGTTTTTT.

The chain combines TRBV19 with TRBJ2-1; D tentatively reads TRBD1 or TRBD2 (6 bases each). CDR3 length: 14 amino acids. V lost 3 bases to trimming and J lost 8 bases, with 14 bases between them. CDR1 is LNHDA and CDR2 is SQIVND in the germline V gene (reference sequence). The CDR3 nucleotides are TGTGCCAGTAGTATTGGCCCAGGGGACTATGAGCAGTTCTTC. Protein: CASSIGPGDYEQFF.

The chain carries TRBV4-3 and TRBJ1-4, with a weak D call TRBD1 (5 bases). The CDR3 has 17 residues. CDR1 is LGHNA and CDR2 is YSLEER in the germline V gene. The V gene lost 0 bases and the J gene lost 7 bases, with 18 bases spanning the gap. The DNA for the CDR3 is TGCGCCAGCAGCCAAGATGGGGTTCTGAGGGGTAGTGAAAAACTGTTTTTT. It yields the protein CASSQDGVLRGSEKLFF.